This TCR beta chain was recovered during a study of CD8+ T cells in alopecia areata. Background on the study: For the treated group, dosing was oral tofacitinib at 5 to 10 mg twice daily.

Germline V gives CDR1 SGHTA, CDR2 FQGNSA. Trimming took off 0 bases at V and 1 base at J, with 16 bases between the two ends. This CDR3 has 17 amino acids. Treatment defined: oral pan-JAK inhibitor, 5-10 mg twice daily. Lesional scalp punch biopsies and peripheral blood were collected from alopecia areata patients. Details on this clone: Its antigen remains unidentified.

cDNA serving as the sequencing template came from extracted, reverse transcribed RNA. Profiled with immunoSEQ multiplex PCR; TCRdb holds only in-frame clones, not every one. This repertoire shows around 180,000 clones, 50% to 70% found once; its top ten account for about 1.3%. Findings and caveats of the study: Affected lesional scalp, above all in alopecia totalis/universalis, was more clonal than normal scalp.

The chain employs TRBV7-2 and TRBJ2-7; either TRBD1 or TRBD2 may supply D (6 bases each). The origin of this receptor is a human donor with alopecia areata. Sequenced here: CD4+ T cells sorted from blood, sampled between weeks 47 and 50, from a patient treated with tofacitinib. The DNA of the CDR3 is TGTGCCAGCAGCTTAGCGCCCGGGGGCTTCACTTCCTACGAGCAGTACTTC. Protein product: CASSLAPGGFTSYEQYF.